This T cell receptor beta chain was sequenced in a study of blood T cell repertoires in COVID-19. Profiled with immunoSEQ multiplex PCR; TCRdb holds only in-frame clones, not every one. The table includes some 100,000 clones, 75% to 90% detected once. The clonotype originates from a human donor with active COVID-19. The donor label of this sample is uncertain. Sequenced material: peripheral blood.

CDR3 protein: CASSQPGTGHQPQHF. CDR3 sequence (DNA): TGTGCCAGCAGCCAGCCCGGGACAGGACACCAGCCCCAGCATTTT. This chain connects TRBV4-2 to TRBJ1-5, with 8 nucleotides matching TRBD1. The CDR3 is made up of 15 amino acids. Germline V CDR1 and CDR2: LGHNA, YNFKEQ. Trimming at V came to 3 bases and at J to 7 bases, leaving 8 bases not matched to a gene.